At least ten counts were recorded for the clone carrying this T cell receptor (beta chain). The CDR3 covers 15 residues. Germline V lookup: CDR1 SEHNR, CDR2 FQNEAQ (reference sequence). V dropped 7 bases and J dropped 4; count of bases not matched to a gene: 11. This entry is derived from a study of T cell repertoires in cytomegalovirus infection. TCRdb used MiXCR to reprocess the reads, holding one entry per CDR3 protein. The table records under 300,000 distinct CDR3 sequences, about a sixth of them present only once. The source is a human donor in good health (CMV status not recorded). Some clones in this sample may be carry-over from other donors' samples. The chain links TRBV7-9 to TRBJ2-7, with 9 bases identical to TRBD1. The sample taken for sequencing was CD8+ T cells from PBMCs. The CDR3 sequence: CASTDTGGAGYEQYF. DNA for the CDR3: TGTGCCAGCACCGATACAGGGGGCGCGGGTTACGAGCAGTACTTC.